The subject of this entry is one T cell receptor (beta chain). The data belong to a study of blood T cell repertoires in COVID-19. Study at large: Acute and convalescent COVID-19 specimens originated in the United States, Italy and Spain.

Sequencing was performed with immunoSEQ multiplex PCR; in TCRdb, only in-frame clones are kept and a portion is missing. The sample gives approximately 270,000 clones, about 80% of which show up once; roughly 9.8% is in the top ten. The CDR3 contains 17 residues. CDR1 and CDR2 (germline): SGHTS, YDEGEE. J lost 2 bases, V lost 0 bases, and 4 bases had no gene match. The V and J genes are TRBV5-8 and TRBJ2-1; TRBD2 matches 11 bases. Sequenced sample: peripheral blood. This clonotype was obtained from a man older than 75 with acute or convalescent COVID-19. The CDR3 here is CASSLAILAGAYNEQFF. Written as DNA, the CDR3 is TGTGCCAGCAGCTTGGCTATACTAGCGGGAGCCTACAATGAGCAGTTCTTC.